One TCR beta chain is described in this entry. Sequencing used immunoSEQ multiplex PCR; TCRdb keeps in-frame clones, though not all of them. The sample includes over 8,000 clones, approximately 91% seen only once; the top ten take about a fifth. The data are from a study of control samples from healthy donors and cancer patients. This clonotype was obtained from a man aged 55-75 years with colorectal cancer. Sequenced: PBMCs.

The DNA of the CDR3 is TGTGCCAGCAGAGCAGGGGTTGGCTATGGCTACACCTTC. Encoded protein: CASRAGVGYGYTF. The chain has TRBV2 and TRBJ1-2; D is perhaps TRBD1 (6 bases). In germline, CDR1 is SNHLY, CDR2 FYNNEI. The CDR3 spans 13 residues. V lost 6 bases, J lost 4 bases, and 12 bases lay in between.